This TCR beta chain was profiled in a study of CD8 T cell repertoires and HIV-1 epitope variants. Looking at the study overall: Each of Twenty-five Gag and Nef epitope peptides stimulated a separate culture. Epitopes were three Gag families plus Nef HW9 and YT9. The baseline condition was 1M T cells left uncultured.

V lost 6 bases, J lost 5 bases, and 8 bases stayed unmatched. Germline CDR1 and CDR2: SGHNT and YYREEE (reference sequence). The CDR3 is 13 residues long. This clone has more than one count but fewer than ten. Its specificity is unknown. The protocol was immunoSEQ multiplex PCR, while the TCRdb copy is restricted to in-frame clones and leaves out a portion. Of approximately 6,700 clones in the sample, around two thirds are singletons; the top ten hold about two fifths. The rearrangement joins TRBV5-4 to TRBJ2-7; 7 bases are a match to TRBD1. Sequencing was carried out using cultured CD8+ T cells derived from PBMCs. The TCR sequence derives from a male donor with HIV. The DNA for the CDR3 is TGTGCCAGCAATAGAGGGGGCTTTGACGAGCAGTACTTC. Protein: CASNRGGFDEQYF.